This T cell receptor beta chain was identified in a study of T cells expressing NK-cell markers. The CDR3 is 13 residues long. Germline V gives CDR1 SGHAT, CDR2 FQNNGV. TCR beta cDNA was made by 5'RACE template switching with UMIs. TCRdb reanalyzed the 5' RACE reads, giving one entry per CDR3 protein sequence and no DNA. The sample table sets out about 460,000 distinct CDR3 sequences. This receptor was obtained from a woman aged 50 to 65 in good health. What was sequenced was blood T cells: a sorted CD56 or NKG2C T cell subset, CD4+ or CD8+ T cells, or bulk PBMC T cells (not recorded which). J is TRBJ2-7 and V is TRBV11-2. The CDR3 loop is CASSLGGVYEQYF.